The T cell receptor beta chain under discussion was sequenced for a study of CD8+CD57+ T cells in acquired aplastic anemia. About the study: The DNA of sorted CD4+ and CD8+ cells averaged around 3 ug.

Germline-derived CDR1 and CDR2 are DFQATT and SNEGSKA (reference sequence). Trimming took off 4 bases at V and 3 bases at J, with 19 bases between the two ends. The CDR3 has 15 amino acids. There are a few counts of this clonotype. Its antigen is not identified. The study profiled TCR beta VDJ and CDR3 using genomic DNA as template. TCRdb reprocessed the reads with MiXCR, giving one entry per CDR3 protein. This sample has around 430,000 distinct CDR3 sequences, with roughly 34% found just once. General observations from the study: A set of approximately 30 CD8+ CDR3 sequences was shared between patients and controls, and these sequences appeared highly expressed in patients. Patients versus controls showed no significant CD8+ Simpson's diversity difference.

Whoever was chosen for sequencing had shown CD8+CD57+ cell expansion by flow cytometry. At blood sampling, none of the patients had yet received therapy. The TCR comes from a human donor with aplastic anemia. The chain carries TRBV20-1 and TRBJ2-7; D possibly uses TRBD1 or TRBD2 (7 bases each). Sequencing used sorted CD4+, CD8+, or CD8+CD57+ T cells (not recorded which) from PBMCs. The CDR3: CSAMGGMTGLYEQYF. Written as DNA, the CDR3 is TGCAGTGCTATGGGGGGGATGACAGGGCTCTACGAGCAGTACTTC.